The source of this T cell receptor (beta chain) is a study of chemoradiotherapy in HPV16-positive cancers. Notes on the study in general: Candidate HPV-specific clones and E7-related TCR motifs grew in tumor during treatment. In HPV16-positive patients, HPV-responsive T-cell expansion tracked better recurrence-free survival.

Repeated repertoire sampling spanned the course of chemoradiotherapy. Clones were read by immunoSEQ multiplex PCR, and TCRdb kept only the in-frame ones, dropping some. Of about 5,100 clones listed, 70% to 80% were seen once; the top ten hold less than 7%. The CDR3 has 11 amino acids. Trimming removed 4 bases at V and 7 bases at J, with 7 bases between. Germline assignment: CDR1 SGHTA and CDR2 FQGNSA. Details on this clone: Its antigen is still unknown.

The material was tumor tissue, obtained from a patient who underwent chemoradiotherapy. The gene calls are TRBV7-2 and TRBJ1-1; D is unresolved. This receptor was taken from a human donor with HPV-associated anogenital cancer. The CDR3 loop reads CASSSFNEAFF. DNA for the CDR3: TGTGCCAGCAGCTCCTTCAATGAAGCTTTCTTT. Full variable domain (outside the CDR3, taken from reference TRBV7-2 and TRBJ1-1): GAGVSQSPSNKVTEKGKDVELRCDPISGHTALYWYRQSLGQGLEFLIYFQGNSAPDKSGLPSDRFSAERTGGSVSTLTIQRTQQEDSAVYLCASSSFNEAFFGQGTRLTVV.